A selection of T cell receptor beta chains follows, all from one sample in a study of response to subunit inactivated influenza vaccine. TCRdb itself ran the RT-PCR reads through MiXCR, one entry per CDR3 protein. The table has 500,000 or so distinct CDR3 sequences, about 10% seen once. The specimen comprised PBMCs from blood, sampled roughly 45 days after vaccination. The receptors originated from a middle-aged man who received an inactivated influenza vaccine. The CDR3 runs from the conserved cysteine through the conserved F or W. A D gene is named only where the DNA matches it firmly. Size is omitted from some rows. Given values are once, few, many or a class for expanded clones.

CDR3: CASRPTGTGGSGANVLTF
DNA: TGTGCCAGCAGACCGACCGGGACAGGGGGATCCGGGGCCAACGTCCTGACTTTC
size: NA
V: TRBV11-1
J: TRBJ2-6
D: TRBD1
length: 18

CDR3: CASSPPGRTDTQYF
DNA: TGTGCCAGCTCACCACCGGGACGCACAGATACGCAGTATTTT
size: many
V: TRBV18
J: TRBJ2-3
D: NA
length: 14

CDR3: CAISKGQSTDTQYF
DNA: TGTGCCATCAGTAAGGGACAGAGCACAGATACGCAGTATTTT
size: NA
V: TRBV10-3
J: TRBJ2-3
D: TRBD1
length: 14

CDR3: CASNPQGGYQPQHF
DNA: TGTGCCAGCAACCCACAGGGGGGCTATCAGCCCCAGCATTTT
size: few
V: TRBV6-2/TRBV6-3
J: TRBJ1-5
D: TRBD1
length: 14

CDR3: CASSFGPIPGRGANVLTF
DNA: TGTGCCAGCAGCTTCGGACCGATACCGGGACGTGGGGCCAACGTCCTGACTTTC
size: NA
V: TRBV11-1
J: TRBJ2-6
D: NA
length: 18

CDR3: CSADLAGEVETQYF
DNA: TGCAGTGCTGACCTAGCGGGAGAAGTTGAGACCCAGTACTTC
size: few
V: TRBV20-1
J: TRBJ2-5
D: TRBD2
length: 14

CDR3: CASSYSSGRTNTGELFF
DNA: TGTGCCAGCAGTTACTCCAGCGGGAGAACGAACACCGGGGAGCTGTTTTTT
size: NA
V: TRBV6-2/TRBV6-3
J: TRBJ2-2
D: TRBD2
length: 17

CDR3: CASSLVGGEQYF
DNA: TGTGCCAGCAGTTTAGTGGGGGGCGAGCAGTACTTC
size: many
V: TRBV12-3/TRBV12-4
J: TRBJ2-7
D: NA
length: 12

CDR3: CSASRGGWEETQYF
DNA: TGCAGTGCTTCCCGTGGGGGCTGGGAGGAGACCCAGTACTTC
size: NA
V: TRBV20-1
J: TRBJ2-5
D: NA
length: 14

CDR3: CSARDRFLANQPQHF
DNA: TGCAGTGCTAGAGATCGTTTCCTGGCCAATCAGCCCCAGCATTTT
size: many
V: TRBV20-1
J: TRBJ1-5
D: NA
length: 15

CDR3: CASSQGLAGGLSTDTQYF
DNA: TGCGCCAGCAGCCAAGGACTAGCGGGGGGCCTAAGCACAGATACGCAGTATTTT
size: NA
V: TRBV4-1
J: TRBJ2-3
D: TRBD2
length: 18

CDR3: CASSLFRGTDTQYF
DNA: TGTGCCAGCAGTTTGTTTAGGGGCACAGATACGCAGTATTTT
size: few
V: TRBV12-3/TRBV12-4
J: TRBJ2-3
D: NA
length: 14

CDR3: CASSLEYGYTF
DNA: TGTGCCAGCAGCTTAGAATACGGCTACACCTTC
size: few
V: TRBV7-9
J: TRBJ1-2
D: NA
length: 11

CDR3: CAISGQGREVSDTQYF
DNA: TGTGCCATCAGTGGCCAGGGGCGGGAGGTTTCAGATACGCAGTATTTT
size: many
V: TRBV10-3
J: TRBJ2-3
D: TRBD2
length: 16

CDR3: CSASPSGRYGYTF
DNA: TGCAGCGCTTCCCCATCGGGACGCTATGGCTACACCTTC
size: NA
V: TRBV29-1
J: TRBJ1-2
D: NA
length: 13

CDR3: CASSPLSGGSSNEQFF
DNA: TGTGCCAGCAGCCCTCTTTCGGGGGGAAGTAGCAATGAGCAGTTCTTC
size: NA
V: TRBV11-3
J: TRBJ2-1
D: TRBD2
length: 16

CDR3: CASGRVMNTEAFF
DNA: TGTGCCAGCGGGAGGGTCATGAACACTGAAGCTTTCTTT
size: few
V: TRBV2
J: TRBJ1-1
D: NA
length: 13

CDR3: CASVAASSYNSPLHF
DNA: TGTGCCAGCGTAGCGGCAAGCTCCTATAATTCACCCCTCCACTTT
size: few
V: TRBV6-2/TRBV6-3
J: TRBJ1-6
D: NA
length: 15

CDR3: CSARAQGQSDEQYF
DNA: TGCAGTGCTAGAGCACAGGGGCAATCCGACGAGCAGTACTTC
size: NA
V: TRBV20-1
J: TRBJ2-7
D: TRBD1
length: 14

CDR3: CASSQEQLGSSYEQYF
DNA: TGTGCCAGCAGCCAGGAACAGTTGGGTAGCTCCTACGAGCAGTACTTC
size: few
V: TRBV4-2
J: TRBJ2-7
D: NA
length: 16

CDR3: CASCLQNLGELFF
DNA: TGTGCCAGCTGTCTACAAAATTTGGGGGAGCTGTTTTTT
size: NA
V: TRBV28
J: TRBJ2-2
D: NA
length: 13

CDR3: CASSFLGAGGTSGANVPTF
DNA: TGCGCCAGCAGCTTTTTAGGAGCGGGGGGAACCTCTGGGGCCAACGTCCCGACTTTC
size: NA
V: TRBV5-1
J: TRBJ2-6
D: TRBD2
length: 19

CDR3: CASSVGVNQPQHF
DNA: TGTGCCAGCAGCGTCGGGGTGAATCAGCCCCAGCATTTT
size: NA
V: TRBV9
J: TRBJ1-5
D: NA
length: 13

CDR3: CSSYQGRAEAFF
DNA: TGCAGCTCATATCAGGGAAGGGCTGAAGCTTTCTTT
size: few
V: TRBV29-1
J: TRBJ1-1
D: NA
length: 12

CDR3: CASSYWASGRAGTGELFF
DNA: TGTGCCAGCAGTTACTGGGCCAGCGGGAGGGCCGGGACCGGGGAGCTGTTTTTT
size: few
V: TRBV6-5
J: TRBJ2-2
D: TRBD2
length: 18

CDR3: CASSPRPGSPTYNEQFF
DNA: TGTGCCAGCAGTCCCAGACCCGGGAGCCCCACCTACAATGAGCAGTTCTTC
size: NA
V: TRBV28
J: TRBJ2-1
D: NA
length: 17

CDR3: CASSSTGSREKLFF
DNA: TGTGCCAGCAGCTCAACAGGGTCGAGGGAAAAACTGTTTTTT
size: NA
V: TRBV5-4
J: TRBJ1-4
D: NA
length: 14

CDR3: CASSQLAGGNTGELFF
DNA: TGTGCCAGCAGCCAGCTAGCGGGGGGGAACACCGGGGAGCTGTTTTTT
size: few
V: TRBV27
J: TRBJ2-2
D: TRBD2
length: 16

CDR3: CASSHRRERTSGRRNEQFF
DNA: TGTGCCAGCAGCCATCGGAGGGAACGGACTAGCGGGAGGAGGAATGAGCAGTTCTTC
size: NA
V: TRBV13
J: TRBJ2-1
D: TRBD2
length: 19

CDR3: CSVGAGQGAYEQYF
DNA: TGCAGCGTTGGCGCGGGACAGGGGGCCTACGAGCAGTACTTC
size: many
V: TRBV29-1
J: TRBJ2-7
D: TRBD1
length: 14

CDR3: CASSLNPGVSKAFF
DNA: TGTGCCAGCAGCTTAAATCCTGGTGTGAGTAAGGCTTTCTTT
size: few
V: TRBV7-2
J: TRBJ1-1
D: NA
length: 14

CDR3: CASSSGQGNYNEQFF
DNA: TGTGCCAGCAGTTCGGGACAGGGCAATTACAATGAGCAGTTCTTC
size: NA
V: TRBV28
J: TRBJ2-1
D: TRBD1
length: 15

CDR3: CASSPGTGINYTF
DNA: TGTGCCAGCAGTCCCGGGACAGGGATTAACTACACCTTC
size: NA
V: TRBV12-3/TRBV12-4
J: TRBJ1-2
D: TRBD1
length: 13

CDR3: CASSPGGWGTGELFF
DNA: TGTGCCAGCAGCCCAGGGGGCTGGGGCACCGGGGAGCTGTTTTTT
size: few
V: TRBV5-6
J: TRBJ2-2
D: TRBD1
length: 15

CDR3: CATSRDAAATAYEQYF
DNA: TGTGCCACCAGCAGAGATGCGGCCGCGACGGCCTACGAGCAGTACTTC
size: few
V: TRBV15
J: TRBJ2-7
D: NA
length: 16

CDR3: CASSYYSGENYGYTF
DNA: TGTGCCAGCAGTTACTACTCAGGGGAGAACTATGGCTACACCTTC
size: NA
V: TRBV6-5
J: TRBJ1-2
D: NA
length: 15

CDR3: CASSSGRYEQYF
DNA: TGTGCCAGCAGCTCCGGGCGCTACGAGCAGTACTTC
size: many
V: TRBV12-3/TRBV12-4
J: TRBJ2-7
D: NA
length: 12

CDR3: CASSPPGTRANVLTF
DNA: TGTGCCAGCTCACCACCGGGCACCAGGGCCAACGTCCTGACTTTC
size: few
V: TRBV18
J: TRBJ2-6
D: NA
length: 15

CDR3: CASSASGNFYNEQFF
DNA: TGTGCCAGCAGCGCCAGCGGGAACTTCTACAATGAGCAGTTCTTC
size: NA
V: TRBV9
J: TRBJ2-1
D: TRBD2
length: 15

CDR3: CSAHRDRGNNEQFF
DNA: TGCAGCGCTCACCGGGACAGGGGGAACAATGAGCAGTTCTTC
size: few
V: TRBV29-1
J: TRBJ2-1
D: TRBD1
length: 14

CDR3: CASSSNGVVDTQYF
DNA: TGCGCCAGCAGCTCCAACGGGGTCGTGGATACGCAGTATTTT
size: NA
V: TRBV5-1
J: TRBJ2-3
D: NA
length: 14

CDR3: CSVGQWVKRALHF
DNA: TGCAGCGTTGGACAGTGGGTTAAAAGGGCCCTCCACTTT
size: NA
V: TRBV29-1
J: TRBJ1-6
D: NA
length: 13

CDR3: CASSVAPGPYGYTF
DNA: TGTGCCAGCAGCGTAGCCCCAGGCCCATATGGCTACACCTTC
size: few
V: TRBV9
J: TRBJ1-2
D: NA
length: 14

CDR3: CSATNPGQLNYGYTF
DNA: TGCAGTGCTACAAACCCGGGACAGCTTAACTATGGCTACACCTTC
size: few
V: TRBV20-1
J: TRBJ1-2
D: TRBD1
length: 15

CDR3: CASSVTGVGYTF
DNA: TGTGCCAGCAGCGTTACAGGGGTGGGCTACACCTTC
size: NA
V: TRBV12-3/TRBV12-4
J: TRBJ1-2
D: TRBD1
length: 12

CDR3: CASGPAGTSSYNEQFF
DNA: TGTGCCAGCGGGCCTGCCGGGACTAGCTCCTACAATGAGCAGTTCTTC
size: few
V: TRBV28
J: TRBJ2-1
D: TRBD2
length: 16

CDR3: CASSLFGAGVRGDYNEQFF
DNA: TGTGCCAGCAGCTTATTTGGGGCGGGAGTGAGGGGAGACTACAATGAGCAGTTCTTC
size: few
V: TRBV11-2
J: TRBJ2-1
D: TRBD2
length: 19

CDR3: CASSSPQGAGETQYF
DNA: TGCGCCAGCAGCTCCCCGCAGGGGGCAGGAGAGACCCAGTACTTC
size: once
V: TRBV5-1
J: TRBJ2-5
D: TRBD1
length: 15

CDR3: CASSSSLDRGLNNEQFF
DNA: TGTGCCAGCAGCTCGTCCCTCGACAGGGGGCTCAACAATGAGCAGTTCTTC
size: NA
V: TRBV7-2
J: TRBJ2-1
D: TRBD1
length: 17

CDR3: CASSSRRDGWARGYTF
DNA: TGTGCCAGCAGCTCTCGCCGGGACGGTTGGGCGCGGGGCTACACCTTC
size: few
V: TRBV7-9
J: TRBJ1-2
D: NA
length: 16

CDR3: CASSPTSGSAGEQFF
DNA: TGCGCCAGCAGCCCGACTAGCGGGAGTGCGGGGGAGCAGTTCTTC
size: NA
V: TRBV4-3
J: TRBJ2-1
D: TRBD2
length: 15

CDR3: CAIRRQGQEGEQYF
DNA: TGTGCCATCAGGAGACAGGGCCAAGAGGGGGAGCAGTACTTC
size: few
V: TRBV10-3
J: TRBJ2-7
D: TRBD1
length: 14

CDR3: CASSRLAGGPGGTDTQYF
DNA: TGTGCCAGCAGCAGATTAGCGGGAGGGCCAGGAGGCACAGATACGCAGTATTTT
size: few
V: TRBV7-3
J: TRBJ2-3
D: TRBD2
length: 18

CDR3: CASSYPGGNTEAFF
DNA: TGTGCCAGCAGTTACCCAGGGGGGAACACTGAAGCTTTCTTT
size: few
V: TRBV6-5
J: TRBJ1-1
D: TRBD1
length: 14

CDR3: CAIRTSATGGFGTDTQYF
DNA: TGTGCCATCAGAACCTCCGCGACAGGGGGCTTTGGCACAGATACGCAGTATTTT
size: few
V: TRBV10-3
J: TRBJ2-3
D: TRBD1
length: 18